The present T cell receptor (beta chain) was sequenced within a study of monozygotic twins with cystic fibrosis. Profiled with immunoSEQ multiplex PCR; TCRdb holds only in-frame clones, not every one. The sample shows about 39,000 clones, about 89% of them seen only once. Overall study findings and caveats: Monozygotic CF twins shared more identical nucleotide clonotypes than unrelated patients. Clonality was generally low (median roughly 0.01), higher in the most severe patients. Co-twins had the most similar V usage for 13 of 16 pairs, J for 8.

Worth noting for this clone: As yet, its antigen is unknown.

CDR3 length: 15 amino acids. Germline V gene sequence: CDR1 SGHNT, CDR2 YENEEA. V was pared by 5 bases and J by 1 base, with 7 bases of the junction left unmatched. The clonotype originates from a boy between 2 and 10 years old with cystic fibrosis. This chain links TRBV11-3 with TRBJ1-1, with TRBD1 identical over 7 bases. What was sequenced was blood. The CDR3 loop reads CASSPGGGENTEAFF. CDR3 nucleotide sequence: TGTGCCAGCAGCCCAGGGGGGGGCGAGAACACTGAAGCTTTCTTT.